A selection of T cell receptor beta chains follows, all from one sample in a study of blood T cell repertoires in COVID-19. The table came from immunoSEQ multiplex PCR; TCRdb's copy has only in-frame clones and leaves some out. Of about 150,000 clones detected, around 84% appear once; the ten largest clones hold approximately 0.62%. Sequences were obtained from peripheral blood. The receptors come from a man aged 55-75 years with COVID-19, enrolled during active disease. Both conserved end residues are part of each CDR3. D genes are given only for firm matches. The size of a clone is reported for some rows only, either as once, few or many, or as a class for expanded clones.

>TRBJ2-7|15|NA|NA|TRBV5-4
TGTGCCAGCAGCACTATCTCAGGGGGACTCTACGAGCAGTACTTC
CASSTISGGLYEQYF
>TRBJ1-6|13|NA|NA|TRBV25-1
TGTGCCAGCAGCGCCCTAGCCCATTCACCCCTCCACTTT
CASSALAHSPLHF
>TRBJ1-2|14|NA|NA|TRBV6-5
TGTGCCAGCAGCCTTCGAGAGGGCGTGTGGGGCTACACCTTC
CASSLREGVWGYTF
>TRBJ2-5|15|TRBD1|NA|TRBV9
TGTGCCAGCAGCGAAGGGGGCAGATTCCAAGAGACCCAGTACTTC
CASSEGGRFQETQYF
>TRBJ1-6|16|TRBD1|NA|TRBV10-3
TGTGCCATCAGTGAGACCGAGACAGGGGTTAATTCACCCCTCCACTTT
CAISETETGVNSPLHF
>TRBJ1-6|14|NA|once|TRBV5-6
TGTGCCAGCAGTAGGGGGGGGCTAAACTCACCCCTCCACTTT
CASSRGGLNSPLHF
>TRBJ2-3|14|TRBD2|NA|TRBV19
TGTGCCAGCGGGACTAGCGTTAGCACAGATACGCAGTATTTT
CASGTSVSTDTQYF
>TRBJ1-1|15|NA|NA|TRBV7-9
TGTGCCAGCAGCGGGTGGATCGGGGTTGACACTGAAGCTTTCTTT
CASSGWIGVDTEAFF
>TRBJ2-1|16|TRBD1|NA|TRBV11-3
TGTGCCAGCAGCACCATCTACCGGGACAGTTACAATGAGCAGTTCTTC
CASSTIYRDSYNEQFF
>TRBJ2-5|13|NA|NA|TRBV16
TGTGCCAGCAGCCGGCCAGGTTCAGAGACCCAGTACTTC
CASSRPGSETQYF
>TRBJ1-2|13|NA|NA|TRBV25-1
TGTGCCAGCAGTGTCCTCGACAGCTATGGCTACACCTTC
CASSVLDSYGYTF
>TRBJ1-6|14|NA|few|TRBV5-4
TGTGCCAGCAGCTTACAGGGTGATAATTCACCCCTCCACTTT
CASSLQGDNSPLHF
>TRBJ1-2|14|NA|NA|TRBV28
TGTGCCACCCGGGAACTATTTTCTAACTATGGCTACACCTTC
CATRELFSNYGYTF
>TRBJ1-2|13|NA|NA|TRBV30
TGTGCCTGGAGGAAAACGGCCCCCGGGGGCTACACCTTC
CAWRKTAPGGYTF
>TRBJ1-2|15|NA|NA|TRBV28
TGTGCCAGCAGTTTATGGGGCCAAGCCCCTTATGGCTACACCTTC
CASSLWGQAPYGYTF
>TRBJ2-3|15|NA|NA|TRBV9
TGTGCCAGCAGCGTAGCTGGGGGGTGGGGAGATACGCAGTATTTT
CASSVAGGWGDTQYF
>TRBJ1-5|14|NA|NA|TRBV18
TGTGCCAGCTCACAAGGGGGATCGGATCAGCCCCAGCATTTT
CASSQGGSDQPQHF
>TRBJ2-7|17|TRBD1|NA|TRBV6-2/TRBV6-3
TGTGCCAGCAGTTACTCGAATAAAGGACAGGCCTACGACGAGCAGTACTTC
CASSYSNKGQAYDEQYF
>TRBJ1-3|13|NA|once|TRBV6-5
TGTGCCAGCAGTTACACGACAGGAAACACCATATATTTT
CASSYTTGNTIYF
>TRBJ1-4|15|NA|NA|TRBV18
TGTGCCAGCTCACCTTCCCCACTCCCTAATGAAAAACTGTTTTTT
CASSPSPLPNEKLFF
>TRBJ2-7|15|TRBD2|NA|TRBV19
TGTGCCAGTAGTATAGCTGGGACTAGCACCTACGAGCAGTACTTC
CASSIAGTSTYEQYF
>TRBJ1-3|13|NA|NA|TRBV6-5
TGTGCCACCCACGGGGGGAGTGGAAACACCATATATTTT
CATHGGSGNTIYF
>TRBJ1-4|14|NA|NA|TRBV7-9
TGTGCCAGCAGTCTGGACGGAGGTAATGAAAAACTGTTTTTT
CASSLDGGNEKLFF
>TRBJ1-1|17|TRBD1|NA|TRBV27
TGTGCCAGCTTTCGAGCATCTACAGGGGGCGCGTACACTGAAGCTTTCTTT
CASFRASTGGAYTEAFF
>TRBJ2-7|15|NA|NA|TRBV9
TGTGCCAGCAGCGTAGGCGGCGGACACTCCTACGAGCAGTACTTC
CASSVGGGHSYEQYF
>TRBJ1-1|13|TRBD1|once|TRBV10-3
TGTGCCACCAAGGGACAGTCGAACACTGAAGCTTTCTTT
CATKGQSNTEAFF